What follows are 19 T cell receptor beta chains derived from one specimen sequenced in a study of blood T cells in healthy people across ages. Combining a sample-barcoded 5' primer with a J-beta primer mix, a second PCR ran for roughly 6 to 12 cycles. TCRdb reanalysed the 5' RACE reads using MiXCR and keeps one entry per CDR3 protein. The sample holds approximately 880,000 distinct CDR3 sequences, roughly 48% seen once. Sequencing input: blood. The receptor source for this set is a man aged 25 to 40 in good health.

V usage is TRBV4-3 and J usage is TRBJ2-5; D is perhaps TRBD2 (5 bases). The CDR3 consists of 16 residues. From germline, CDR1 is LGHNA and CDR2 YSLEER. V was pared by 5 bases and J by 5 bases, with 21 bases between. The CDR3 DNA is TGCGCCAGCAGCTTGTCCCTTGGGAGTGTCGTCGAGACCCAGTACTTC. Translated: CASSLSLGSVVETQYF.

There are a few counts of this clonotype. This chain joins TRBV6-2 or TRBV6-3 and TRBJ2-5, with 10 bases aligning to TRBD2. Germline lookup yields CDR1 MNHEY and CDR2 SVGEGT. V lost 7 bases, J lost 5 bases, and 4 bases stayed unmatched. The CDR3 covers 13 residues. DNA for the CDR3: TGTGCCAGCACCATGACTAGCGGGGAGACCCAGTACTTC. Translating gives CASTMTSGETQYF.

This clonotype was detected a few times. This chain connects TRBV7-9 to TRBJ1-6, with 9 bases lining up with TRBD1. V was pared by 4 bases and J by 8 bases, with 6 bases of the junction left unmatched. The CDR3 length is 15 residues. Germline V CDR1 and CDR2: SEHNR, FQNEAQ (reference sequence). Here the CDR3 DNA reads TGTGCCAGCAGCTCCCCCGGGACAGGGCATTCACCCCTCCACTTT. As protein: CASSSPGTGHSPLHF.

The chain employs TRBV20-1 and TRBJ2-7, with 7 bases aligning to TRBD2. The CDR3 extends over 17 amino acids. Germline assignment: CDR1 DFQATT and CDR2 SNEGSKA (reference sequence). Trimming took 6 bases from V and 2 from J; bases not matched to a gene: 19. CDR3 in DNA: TGCAGTGCCGACCCCTCCCTAGCGGCGCATTTAACCTACGAGCAGTACTTC. Residues: CSADPSLAAHLTYEQYF.

The chain carries TRBV20-1 and TRBJ1-2; no reliable D call. CDR3 length equals 15 residues. Germline CDR1 and CDR2: DFQATT and SNEGSKA (reference sequence). V was shortened by 0 bases and J by 3 bases, with 14 bases between the two germline ends. CDR3 coding DNA: TGCAGTGCTAGAGATTTGGGCCTGGGCCACTATGGCTACACCTTC. Translated: CSARDLGLGHYGYTF.

In its sample, this clonotype was seen a few times. The V call is TRBV5-1, the J call TRBJ2-7, with 8 bases that match TRBD1. CDR1 and CDR2 (germline): SGHRS, YFSETQ. V lost 6 bases to trimming and J lost 0 bases; unmatched junction nucleotides: 2. The CDR3 has 13 residues. CDR3 sequence reads: CASKGQASYEQYF. The CDR3 region has the DNA TGCGCCAGCAAGGGACAGGCCTCCTACGAGCAGTACTTC.

This clonotype has ten or more counts. The rearrangement links TRBV2 to TRBJ2-7; D is perhaps TRBD1 or TRBD2 (5 bases each). The germline V gene encodes CDR1 SNHLY and CDR2 FYNNEI. The CDR3 length is 14 residues. Trimming cost V 10 bases and J 2 bases, with 18 bases left between them. CDR3 loop: CATRTTGLAYEQYF. The CDR3, as DNA: TGTGCCACCCGCACGACGGGGCTGGCCTACGAGCAGTACTTC.

This clonotype was found a few times. This chain uses TRBV7-2 with TRBJ2-6; D is unresolved. V lost 5 bases and J 0 bases, leaving 23 bases between the germline ends. This CDR3 has 20 residues. Germline V gives CDR1 SGHTA, CDR2 FQGNSA. The CDR3 bases are TGTGCCAGCAGCGCCCACCCGCAGAACTTCTATTACTCTGGGGCCAACGTCCTGACTTTC. Protein sequence: CASSAHPQNFYYSGANVLTF.

J is TRBJ2-4 and V is TRBV7-2; 8 bases are shared with TRBD2. Matching the DNA end better, TRBJ2-5 makes the J call doubtful. Germline V gives CDR1 SGHTA, CDR2 FQGNSA. CDR3 length: 14 amino acids. The CDR3 is CASRPGLDKETQYF. CDR3 sequence (DNA): TGTGCCAGCAGACCGGGACTAGACAAAGAGACCCAGTACTTC.

The chain couples TRBV4-2 to TRBJ2-7; 11 bases align to TRBD1. The CDR3 sequence is 15 residues long. J was trimmed by 5 bases and V by 3 bases; bases with no gene match: 6. Per the germline V gene, CDR1 is LGHNA and CDR2 is YNFKEQ. In DNA form, the CDR3 reads TGTGCCAGCAGCCATCCGGGACAGGGGGGCGACGAGCAGTACTTC. It is translated as CASSHPGQGGDEQYF.

This clonotype appeared a single time. The chain is built from TRBV4-1 and TRBJ2-5, with 8 nucleotides matching TRBD2. The J call is doubtful: the DNA matches TRBJ2-7 better. CDR1 and CDR2 (germline): MGHRA, YSYEKL. The CDR3 is 15 residues long. The CDR3 here is CASSPPPSGGVEQYF. CDR3 bases: TGCGCCAGCAGCCCCCCTCCCAGCGGGGGAGTCGAGCAGTACTTC.

This chain joins TRBV6-6 and TRBJ2-5; no definite D call. Germline V lookup: CDR1 MNHNY, CDR2 SVGAGI (reference sequence). The CDR3 spans 11 residues. Trimming pared 5 bases from V and 11 bases from J, leaving 12 bases between. The CDR3 region is CASSPAEEQYF. The CDR3 region has the DNA TGTGCCAGCAGTCCCGCTGAGGAGCAGTACTTC.

The chain uses TRBV6-4 and TRBJ1-4, with a weak D call TRBD1 (6 bases). The CDR3 extends over 15 amino acids. Trimming left V 0 bases short and J 9 bases short, with 14 bases between. Looked up from germline, CDR1 is MRHNA and CDR2 is SNTAGT. CDR3 sequence: CASSDSEGVSQKLFF. CDR3 DNA: TGTGCCAGCAGTGACTCGGAGGGGGTTAGTCAAAAACTGTTTTTT.

The rearrangement uses TRBV20-1 and TRBJ2-3, with unresolved D. V shed 4 bases and J shed 8 bases, with 4 bases lying between them. CDR1 and CDR2 from the germline V gene are DFQATT and SNEGSKA (reference sequence). The CDR3 is made up of 9 amino acids. The CDR3 loop is CSAKGTQYF. The CDR3 nucleotides read TGCAGTGCTAAGGGTACGCAGTATTTT.

The chain recombines TRBV3-1 with TRBJ2-1; the D is unclear. The germline gives CDR1 LGHDT, CDR2 YNNKEL (reference sequence). The CDR3 runs 12 residues. V was shortened by 0 bases and J by 12 bases, with 9 bases between the two germline ends. CDR3 in DNA: TGTGCCAGCAGCCAAGACGTGGGGTGGCAGTTCTTC. This translates into CASSQDVGWQFF.

The chain recombines TRBV27 with TRBJ1-1; no definite D call. The V gene's germline CDR1 is MNHEY and CDR2 SMNVEV (reference sequence). The CDR3 totals 15 residues. The ends were cut back, 0 bases at V and 1 base at J, with 9 bases in the middle. This chain's CDR3 is CASSLSGTANTEAFF. In nucleotides, the CDR3 is TGTGCCAGCAGTTTATCGGGTACGGCGAACACTGAAGCTTTCTTT.

In the case of this clonotype: A read error may produce the germline difference seen at one junction end. The chain employs TRBV7-8 and TRBJ2-1; D is unresolved. Germline V gene sequence: CDR1 SGHVS, CDR2 FQNEAQ. The CDR3 runs 14 residues. The CDR3 DNA reads TGTGCCGGCAGCTTCGGTCAGTCCTACAATGAGCAGTTCTTC. Protein product: CAGSFGQSYNEQFF. Combining the CDR3 with reference TRBV7-8 and TRBJ2-1 gives the whole variable domain GAGVSQSPRYKVAKRGQDVALRCDPISGHVSLFWYQQALGQGPEFLTYFQNEAQLDKSGLPSDRFFAERPEGSVSTLKIQRTQQEDSAVYLCAGSFGQSYNEQFFGPGTRLTVL.

The V call is TRBV6-5, the J call TRBJ2-7; TRBD1 agrees at 10 bases. Germline trimming cut 2 bases from V and 3 bases from J; bases unmatched to any gene: 7. CDR1 and CDR2 (germline): MNHEY, SVGAGI. There are 16 residues in the CDR3. The CDR3 DNA is TGTGCCAGCAGTTACCCGGGACAGGGGAAAAACTACGAGCAGTACTTC. Its translation is CASSYPGQGKNYEQYF.

Here the CDR3 DNA reads TGTGCCAGCGGCTTGACTAGCGGTCCCTACAATGAGCAGTACTTC. Protein sequence: CASGLTSGPYNEQYF. The J gene is TRBJ2-1, the V gene TRBV6-2 or TRBV6-3, with 9 bases aligning to TRBD2. With the DNA end fitting TRBJ2-7 better, the J assignment may be wrong. The CDR3 runs to 15 residues. CDR1 MNHEY and CDR2 SVGEGT come from the germline V gene.